Below, 3 T cell receptor beta chains from the same sample are listed, as sequenced in a study of cytomegalovirus exposure and HLA in healthy donors. Primers for the PCR totalled 60 Vbeta and 13 Jbeta. The table came from immunoSEQ multiplex PCR; TCRdb's copy has only in-frame clones and leaves some out. The data contain around 110,000 clones, roughly 68% of them singletons. Sequencing was done on a sample of PBMCs. These receptor sequences come from a woman younger than 45 in good health and CMV-seronegative.

V is TRBV5-1 and J is TRBJ2-1; 9 bases map to TRBD2. The junction had 11 bases not matched to a gene; V was cut back by 1 base and J by 0 bases. The CDR3 has 19 residues. Germline CDR1 and CDR2: SGHRS and YFSETQ. CDR3 loop: CASSLPSGGHQGSYNEQFF. The CDR3 DNA reads TGCGCCAGCAGCTTGCCCAGCGGGGGGCACCAGGGCTCCTACAATGAGCAGTTCTTC.

On this clone: Other DNA sequences within the sample encode an identical CDR3. The chain links TRBV11-2 to TRBJ1-1; TRBD1 matches 8 bases. J was trimmed by 4 bases and V by 4 bases; bases with no gene match: 2. The germline V gene has CDR1 SGHAT and CDR2 FQNNGV. The CDR3 runs to 13 residues. The CDR3 protein is CASSSQGGTEAFF. For the CDR3, the DNA is TGTGCCAGCAGCTCACAGGGGGGCACTGAAGCTTTCTTT.

The chain joins TRBV13 to TRBJ2-1; 9 bases match TRBD1. The CDR3 has 12 residues. Looked up from germline, CDR1 is PRHDT and CDR2 is FYEKMQ (reference sequence). V was clipped by 6 bases and J by 9 bases; unmatched bases: 3. The CDR3 coding sequence is TGTGCCAGCAGGGCGACAGGGGGTGAGCAGTTCTTC. Translation gives CASRATGGEQFF. Combining the CDR3 with reference TRBV13 and TRBJ2-1 gives the whole variable domain AAGVIQSPRHLIKEKRETATLKCYPIPRHDTVYWYQQGPGQDPQFLISFYEKMQSDKGSIPDRFSAQQFSDYHSELNMSSLELGDSALYFCASRATGGEQFFGPGTRLTVL.